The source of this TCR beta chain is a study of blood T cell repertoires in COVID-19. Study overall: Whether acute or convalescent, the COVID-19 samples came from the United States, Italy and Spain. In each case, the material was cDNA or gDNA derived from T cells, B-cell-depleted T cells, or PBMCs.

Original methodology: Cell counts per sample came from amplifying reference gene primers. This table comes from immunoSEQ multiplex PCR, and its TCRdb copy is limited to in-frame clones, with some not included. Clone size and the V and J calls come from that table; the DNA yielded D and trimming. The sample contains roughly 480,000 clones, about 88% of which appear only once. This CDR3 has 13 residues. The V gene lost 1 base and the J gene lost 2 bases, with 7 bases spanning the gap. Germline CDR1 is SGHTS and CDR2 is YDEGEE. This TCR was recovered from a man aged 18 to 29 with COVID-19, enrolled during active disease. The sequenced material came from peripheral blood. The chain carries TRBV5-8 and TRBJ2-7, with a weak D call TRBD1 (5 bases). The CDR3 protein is CASSLTGPYEQYF. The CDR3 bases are TGTGCCAGCAGCTTGACAGGTCCCTACGAGCAGTACTTC.